This T cell receptor beta chain derives from a study of PD-1 blockade in classical Hodgkin lymphoma. TCRdb keeps only in-frame clones here, not all; method: immunoSEQ multiplex PCR. The data hold about 12,000 clones, with 85% observed a single time. The time point denotes: cycle 4 day 1 (C4D1), after more than five weeks of nivolumab. After autologous stem cell transplantation all patients relapsed, and prior brentuximab vedotin exposure differed between cohorts. The study isolated CD8+ T cells from thawed PBMCs by magnetic negative selection. The junction had 4 bases not matched to a gene; V was cut back by 0 bases and J by 3 bases. Per germline, CDR1 SGDLS and CDR2 YYNGEE. This CDR3 comprises 16 residues.

The chain has TRBV9 and TRBJ2-3; 10 positions match TRBD2. Sequences were derived from CD8+ T cells from blood, sampled before the fourth cycle of nivolumab. The TCR originated in a human donor with classical Hodgkin lymphoma. The donor label of this sample is uncertain. The CDR3: CASSVGTSGITDTQYF. CDR3 sequence (DNA): TGTGCCAGCAGCGTAGGTACTAGCGGGATAACAGATACGCAGTATTTT. The full variable domain, its missing parts supplied by reference TRBV9 and TRBJ2-3, is DSGVTQTPKHLITATGQRVTLRCSPRSGDLSVYWYQQSLDQGLQFLIQYYNGEERAKGNILERFSAQQFPDLHSELNLSSLELGDSALYFCASSVGTSGITDTQYFGPGTRLTVL.